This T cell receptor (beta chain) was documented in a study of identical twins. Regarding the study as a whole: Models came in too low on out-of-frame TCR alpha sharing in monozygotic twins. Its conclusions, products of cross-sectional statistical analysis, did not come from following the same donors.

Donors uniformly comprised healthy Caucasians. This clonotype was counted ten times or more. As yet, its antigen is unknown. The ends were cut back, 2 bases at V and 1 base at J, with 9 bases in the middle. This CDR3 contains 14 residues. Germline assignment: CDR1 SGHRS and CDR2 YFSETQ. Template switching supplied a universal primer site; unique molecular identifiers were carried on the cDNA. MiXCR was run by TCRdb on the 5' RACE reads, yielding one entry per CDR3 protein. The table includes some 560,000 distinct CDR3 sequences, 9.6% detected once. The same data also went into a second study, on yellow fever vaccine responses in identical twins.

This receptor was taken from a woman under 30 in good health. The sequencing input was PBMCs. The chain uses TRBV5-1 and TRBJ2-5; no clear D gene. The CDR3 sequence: CASSFMTSQETQYF. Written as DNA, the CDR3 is TGCGCCAGCAGCTTCATGACATCCCAAGAGACCCAGTACTTC.